This T cell receptor (beta chain) was observed in a study of low-dose radiotherapy and immunotherapy resistance in tumors. Whole-study context: With fractions of 0.5 Gy given every 2 weeks, Cohort 1 accumulated a total of 6.5 Gy. Treatment consisted of nivolumab 240 mg every two weeks and ipilimumab 1 mg/kg every six weeks, given intravenously to patients.

Germline CDR1 is SGHTA and CDR2 is FQGNSA. V dropped 1 base and J dropped 1 base, with 11 bases sitting between them. This CDR3 is 15 amino acids long. Time point given: after trial treatment. The treatment denotes: LDRT plus nivolumab, ipilimumab, low-dose cyclophosphamide and aspirin (RACIN trial). This clonotype was counted many times. First-strand cDNA relied on TRAV- and TRBV-specific primers spanning alpha and beta chains. Amplification of TCRs used a constant-region primer and V-primer adapter for 15 to 25 PCR cycles. TCRdb passed the reads through MiXCR, listing each CDR3 protein once. The table includes 100,000 or so distinct CDR3 sequences, around 20% detected once.

The chain combines TRBV7-2 with TRBJ2-7; D unresolved. The clonotype was recovered from a male donor with prostate cancer. Material: PBMCs, obtained after low-dose radiotherapy plus immunotherapy. The CDR3 loop reads CASSLGGRVSYEQYF. The CDR3 bases are TGTGCCAGCAGCTTAGGAGGTAGAGTTTCCTACGAGCAGTACTTC.